The entry below gives a single TCR beta chain sequence along with its context. The antigen remains unidentified. This sample is drawn from a study of blood T cells in healthy people across ages. Study-level results: Measured against age, TCR beta diversity per million T cells decreased in a roughly linear manner.

The authors ran a second PCR of about 6 to 11 cycles using a sample-barcoded 5' primer and a J-beta primer mix. TCRdb passed the 5' RACE reads through MiXCR, listing each CDR3 protein once. The sample includes roughly 1,500,000 distinct CDR3 sequences, 34% seen only once; the top ten take around 11%. This CDR3 comprises 10 residues. CDR1 GTSNPN and CDR2 SVGIG come from the germline V gene (reference sequence). Trimming stripped 8 bases from V and 7 bases from J, with 9 bases between. This receptor was obtained from a woman aged 30 to 39 in good health. The V gene is TRBV30, the J gene TRBJ2-1, with D possibly called TRBD1 or TRBD2 (6 bases each). Sequenced input: blood. The CDR3 is CAGGGNEQFF. In nucleotides, the CDR3 is TGTGCCGGAGGGGGGAATGAGCAGTTCTTC.